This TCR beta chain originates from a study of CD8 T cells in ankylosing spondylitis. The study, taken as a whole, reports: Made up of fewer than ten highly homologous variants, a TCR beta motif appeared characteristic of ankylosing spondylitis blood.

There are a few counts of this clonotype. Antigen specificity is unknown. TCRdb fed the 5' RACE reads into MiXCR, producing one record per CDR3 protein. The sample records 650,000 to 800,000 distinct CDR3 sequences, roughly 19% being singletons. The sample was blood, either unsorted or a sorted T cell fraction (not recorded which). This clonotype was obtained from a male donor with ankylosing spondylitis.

The CDR3 DNA reads TGCAGCGTAAGGGGGACAGGGGGTATGAACACTGAAGCTTTCTTT. Translated, it gives CSVRGTGGMNTEAFF. The rearrangement joins TRBV29-1 to TRBJ1-1; 11 nucleotides align to TRBD1. The trim removed 6 bases at V and 0 bases at J, leaving 6 bases unmatched. The CDR3 loop spans 15 amino acids. CDR1 is SQVTM, CDR2 ANQGSEA, per germline.